This T cell receptor beta chain emerged from a study of T cell repertoires in cytomegalovirus infection. At the level of the study: CMV epitopes, recently identified HLA-C-restricted and well-studied HLA-B-restricted, were used. TCR beta signatures that were public indicated CMV infection and matching HLA type. Study-wide results and caveats: Individuals carrying CMV plus the relevant HLA were identified by cumulative frequency of public TCR beta families. Ex vivo, HLA-C-restricted CMV-specific TCR beta clonotypes prevailed over the rest of the response.

MiXCR was run by TCRdb on the reads, yielding one entry per CDR3 protein. The sample consists of roughly 500,000 distinct CDR3 sequences, 30% to 40% of them appearing once. Comment on this clonotype: Its antigen is not identified.

The CDR3 runs to 19 residues. The ends lost 0 bases at V and 0 bases at J; junction bases unmatched: 7. CDR1 and CDR2 (germline): LGHNT, FRNRAP. The input for sequencing was cultured PBMCs, taken from culture after CMV antigen stimulation. The V and J genes are TRBV12-5 and TRBJ2-2, with 10 bases matching TRBD2. This sequence was found in a human donor in good health (CMV status not recorded). Some clones in this sample may be carry-over from other donors' samples. Written as DNA, the CDR3 is TGTGCTAGTGGTTTGGTAGCGGGAGGGCTACATACGAACACCGGGGAGCTGTTTTTT. This translates into CASGLVAGGLHTNTGELFF.